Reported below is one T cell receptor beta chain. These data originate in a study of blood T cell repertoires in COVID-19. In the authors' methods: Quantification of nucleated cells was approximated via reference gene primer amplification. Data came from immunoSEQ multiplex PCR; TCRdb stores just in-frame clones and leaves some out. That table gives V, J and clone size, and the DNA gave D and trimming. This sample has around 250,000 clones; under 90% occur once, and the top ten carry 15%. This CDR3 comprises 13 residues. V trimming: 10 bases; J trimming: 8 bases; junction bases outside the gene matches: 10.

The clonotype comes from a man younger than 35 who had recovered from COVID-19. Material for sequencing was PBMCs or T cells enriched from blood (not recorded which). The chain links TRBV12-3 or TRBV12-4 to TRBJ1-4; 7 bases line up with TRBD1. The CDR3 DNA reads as TGTGCCACCCGAGACAGGGCCAGGGAAAAACTGTTTTTT. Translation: CATRDRAREKLFF.